These 8 T cell receptor beta chains share one sample of origin, sequenced in a study of T cells after yellow fever vaccination. MiXCR was run by TCRdb on the 5' RACE reads, yielding one entry per CDR3 protein. This sample yields 320,000 or so distinct CDR3 sequences, of which 8.1% are seen a single time; around 17% belongs to the top ten. The starting material was PBMCs, obtained around 45 days after the first yellow fever vaccination. Source of these receptors: a man between 18 and 35 years old who received the YFV17D yellow fever vaccine.

This clonotype occurred a few times. V gene TRBV3-1 combines with J gene TRBJ1-2; 11 bases map to TRBD1. Germline assignment: CDR1 LGHDT and CDR2 YNNKEL (reference sequence). V was pared by 5 bases and J by 6 bases, with 11 bases of the junction left unmatched. The CDR3 extends over 16 amino acids. The CDR3 DNA sequence: TGTGCCAGCAGCAACCGGGACAGGGGGAGCAGCGATGGCTACACCTTC. Translated, it gives CASSNRDRGSSDGYTF.

This clonotype was recorded many times. This sequence joins TRBV11-3 and TRBJ2-7; TRBD2 aligns across 8 bases. The CDR3 contains 14 residues. V trimming: 2 bases; J trimming: 5 bases; junction bases outside the gene matches: 5. From germline, CDR1 is SGHNT and CDR2 YENEEA. The CDR3 spells CASSLSGGNDEQYF. CDR3 DNA sequence: TGTGCCAGCAGCTTAAGCGGGGGAAACGACGAGCAGTACTTC.

The J gene is TRBJ1-3, the V gene TRBV7-9; 7 bases are a match to TRBD1. This CDR3 is 14 amino acids long. Germline V lookup: CDR1 SEHNR, CDR2 FQNEAQ (reference sequence). J was trimmed by 1 base and V by 4 bases; bases with no gene match: 1. CDR3 DNA sequence: TGTGCCAGCAGCTGGGGACAGTCTGGAAACACCATATATTTT. Its translation: CASSWGQSGNTIYF. Full variable domain (remainder filled in from reference TRBV7-9 and TRBJ1-3): DTGVSQNPRHKITKRGQNVTFRCDPISEHNRLYWYRQTLGQGPEFLTYFQNEAQLEKSRLLSDRFSAERPKGSFSTLEIQRTEQGDSAMYLCASSWGQSGNTIYFGEGSWLTVV.

With respect to this clonotype: The final CDR3 position lacks the conserved phenylalanine or tryptophan, pointing to a likely read error. The chain is built from TRBV12-3 or TRBV12-4 and TRBJ1-2, with 9 bases that match TRBD1. This CDR3 region has 14 residues. After removal of 2 bases from V and 5 bases from J, the junction contained 3 bases not matched to a gene. The CDR3 sequence: CASSLRQGVYGYTS. CDR3 DNA: TGTGCCAGCAGTTTACGACAGGGGGTGTATGGCTACACCTCC.

The rearrangement links TRBV5-1 to TRBJ2-7, with no clear D. Germline values: CDR1 SGHRS, CDR2 YFSETQ. CDR3 length equals 15 residues. V dropped 4 bases and J dropped 4 bases, with 18 bases sitting between them. CDR3 DNA: TGCGCCAGCAGCCGCCCTTCGGGCGCCCAGTACGAGCAGTACTTC. It encodes CASSRPSGAQYEQYF.

This clonotype was seen ten or more times. The CDR3 sequence is CASSLGTSNEQFF. The CDR3 DNA reads as TGTGCCAGCAGCTTAGGGACTTCAAATGAGCAGTTCTTC. The chain couples TRBV5-5 to TRBJ2-1; possible D gene TRBD2, 6 bases. CDR1 SGHKS and CDR2 YYEKEE come from the germline V gene (reference sequence). CDR3 size: 13 residues. Trimming left V 2 bases short and J 7 bases short, with 10 bases between.

There are a few counts of this clonotype. This rearrangement joins TRBV7-2 to TRBJ1-5, with unresolved D. V gave up 3 bases and J gave up 6 bases, with 12 bases separating them. Germline V gives CDR1 SGHTA, CDR2 FQGNSA. The CDR3 runs 14 residues. The CDR3 sequence is CASSFGGVGQPQHF. The CDR3, as DNA: TGTGCCAGCAGCTTTGGCGGGGTCGGTCAGCCCCAGCATTTT.

This clonotype was picked up many times. The chain uses TRBV7-3 and TRBJ2-3; 8 bases are shared with TRBD2. The J segment lost 8 bases and the V segment lost 4 bases, leaving 8 bases of the junction unmatched. Per germline, CDR1 SGHTA and CDR2 FQGTGA. The CDR3 has 14 amino acids. The chain's CDR3 is CASSSEAGGGTQYF. CDR3 sequence (DNA): TGTGCCAGCAGCTCGGAGGCGGGGGGCGGTACGCAGTATTTT.